This TCR beta chain was sequenced for a study of blood T cell repertoires in COVID-19. Background on the study: The samples span acute and convalescent COVID-19 from the United States, Italy and Spain.

In the authors' workflow: Amplification from reference gene primers served as the basis for estimated nucleated cell counts. The method was immunoSEQ multiplex PCR; TCRdb's version includes in-frame clones alone and lacks a portion of them. V and J calls and clone size come straight from that table; D and trimming were deduced from the DNA. The data contain some 290,000 clones, over 85% of them singletons. This TCR was sampled from a woman aged 25 to 45 with COVID-19, enrolled during active disease. The sequenced material came from peripheral blood.

The CDR3 sequence: CASSESTGGEPQHF. DNA for the CDR3: TGTGCCAGCAGTGAATCGACAGGGGGAGAGCCCCAGCATTTT. The V call is TRBV2, the J call TRBJ1-5, with TRBD1 matching over 9 bases. The germline V gene encodes CDR1 SNHLY and CDR2 FYNNEI. J was trimmed by 8 bases and V by 2 bases; bases with no gene match: 4. There are 14 residues in the CDR3.